This T cell receptor (beta chain) came from a study of identical twins. This clonotype has only one observation. TCRdb independently ran MiXCR on the 5' RACE reads; one entry per CDR3 protein. The table includes over 500,000 distinct CDR3 sequences, approximately 22% detected once. J gave up 4 bases and V 10 bases, and 11 bases lay outside the gene matches. Germline V gives CDR1 ENHRY, CDR2 SYGVKD. This CDR3 has 15 amino acids. The data also belong to a second study, concerning T cells expressing NK-cell markers.

The chain uses TRBV10-3 and TRBJ2-3, with 10 bases fitting TRBD2. Sequences were obtained from CD4+ T cells sorted from blood. The receptor was derived from a young woman in good health. The CDR3 spells CATSPLAGVADTQYF. CDR3 DNA: TGTGCCACCTCCCCCCTAGCGGGAGTTGCAGATACGCAGTATTTT.